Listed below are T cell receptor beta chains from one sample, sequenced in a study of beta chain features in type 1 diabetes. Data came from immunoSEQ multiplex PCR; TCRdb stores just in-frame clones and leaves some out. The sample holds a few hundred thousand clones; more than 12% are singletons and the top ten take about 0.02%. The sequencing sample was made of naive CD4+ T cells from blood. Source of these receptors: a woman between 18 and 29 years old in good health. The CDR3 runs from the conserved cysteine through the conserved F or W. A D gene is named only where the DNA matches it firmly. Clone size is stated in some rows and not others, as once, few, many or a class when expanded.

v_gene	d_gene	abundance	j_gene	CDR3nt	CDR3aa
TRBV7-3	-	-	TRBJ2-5	TGTGCCAGCAGCCCCTCGCGAGCGGAGACCCAGTACTTC	CASSPSRAETQYF
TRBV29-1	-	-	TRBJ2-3	TGCAGCAGCAAACCCGCGGAGGGTACGCAGTATTTT	CSSKPAEGTQYF
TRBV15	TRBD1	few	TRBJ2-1	TGTGCCACCAGCAGTTCACCGGGACAGGGTTACCCCTACAATGAGCAGTTCTTC	CATSSSPGQGYPYNEQFF
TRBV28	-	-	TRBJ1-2	TGTGCCAGCAGCATCGGGAGCGCCTATGGCTACACCTTC	CASSIGSAYGYTF
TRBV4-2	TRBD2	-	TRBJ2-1	TGTGCCAGCAGCCAACAACTTACTAGCGGGAGACGGAATGAGCAGTTCTTC	CASSQQLTSGRRNEQFF
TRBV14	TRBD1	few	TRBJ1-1	TGTGCCAGCAGCCAAGATCTGGGACAGGGGAACACTGAAGCTTTCTTT	CASSQDLGQGNTEAFF
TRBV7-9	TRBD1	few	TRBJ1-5	TGTGCCAGCAGCAGACAGGGCTTCAATCAGCCCCAGCATTTT	CASSRQGFNQPQHF
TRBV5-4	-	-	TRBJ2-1	TGTGCCAGCAGCTTGGTGACTACGACCTACAATGAGCAGTTCTTC	CASSLVTTTYNEQFF
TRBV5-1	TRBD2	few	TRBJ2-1	TGCGCCAGCAGCTTGGCCTGGGGACTAGCGGGACCCGAGCAGTTCTTC	CASSLAWGLAGPEQFF
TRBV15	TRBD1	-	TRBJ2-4	TGTGCCACCAGCAGATATGTCCAGGGGGACATTCAGTACTTC	CATSRYVQGDIQYF
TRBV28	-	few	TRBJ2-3	TGTGCCAGCAGCCCGGACTATACCACAGATACGCAGTATTTT	CASSPDYTTDTQYF
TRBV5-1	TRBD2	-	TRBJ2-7	TGCGCCAGCAGCTTGGGCGGGAGTACTTACGAGCAGTACTTC	CASSLGGSTYEQYF
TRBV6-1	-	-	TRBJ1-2	TGTGCCAGCAGGACAGTTCGGAACTATGGCTACACCTTC	CASRTVRNYGYTF
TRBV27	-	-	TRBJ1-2	TGTGCCAGCAGTTTTAGGGAGAACTATGGCTACACCTTC	CASSFRENYGYTF
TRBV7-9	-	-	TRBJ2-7	TGTGCCAGCAGCCCCCGGGACTGGACCTACGAGCAGTACTTC	CASSPRDWTYEQYF
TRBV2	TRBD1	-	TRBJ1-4	TGTGCCAGCAGTACACAGGGGGCGGATAATGAAAAACTGTTTTTT	CASSTQGADNEKLFF
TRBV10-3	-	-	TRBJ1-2	TGTGCCATCAGCAATCAGGGATTGCTCGGCTATGGCTACACCTTC	CAISNQGLLGYGYTF
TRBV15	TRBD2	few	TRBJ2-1	TGTGCCACCAGCCGGAGACTAGCGGCCGGTCCCTCGTTAAATGAGCAGTTCTTC	CATSRRLAAGPSLNEQFF
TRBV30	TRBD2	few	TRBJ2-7	TGTGCCTGTAGCGGGAGCTCCTACGAGCAGTACTTC	CACSGSSYEQYF
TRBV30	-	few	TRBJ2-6	TGTGCCTGGAGTGTCGGCTCTGGGGCCAACGTCCTGACTTTC	CAWSVGSGANVLTF
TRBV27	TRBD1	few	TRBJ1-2	TGTGCCAGTGGGACACAGGGGTGGCTCTATGGCTACACCTTC	CASGTQGWLYGYTF
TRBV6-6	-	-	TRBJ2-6	TGTGCCAGCACCCCCCCGGGGGGGGCCAACGTCCTGACTTTC	CASTPPGGANVLTF
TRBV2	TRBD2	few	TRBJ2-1	TGTGCCAGCAGTGAAGGGCTAGCGGGAGGACGTGAGCAGTTCTTC	CASSEGLAGGREQFF
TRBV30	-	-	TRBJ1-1	TGTGCCTGGAATTGGCGGGGGGCAGGAAACACTGAAGCTTTCTTT	CAWNWRGAGNTEAFF
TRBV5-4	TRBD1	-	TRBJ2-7	TGTGCCAGCAGCTCCCCGGGACAGGCTACCTACGAGCAGTACTTC	CASSSPGQATYEQYF
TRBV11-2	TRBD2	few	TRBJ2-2	TGTGCCAGCAGCCCCCCCGGTGCGGGAGCTTCCGGGGAGCTGTTTTTT	CASSPPGAGASGELFF
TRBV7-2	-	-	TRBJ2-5	TGTGCCAGCAGCTTCGCAGCGTTGCGGGAGACCCAGTACTTC	CASSFAALRETQYF
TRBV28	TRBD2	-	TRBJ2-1	TGTGCCAGCAGCTCCCTCAGCGGGAGATCGTATGAGCAGTTCTTC	CASSSLSGRSYEQFF
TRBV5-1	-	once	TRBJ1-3	TGCGCCAGCAGGGACTCCGCGGGTGGTGGAAACACCATATATTTT	CASRDSAGGGNTIYF
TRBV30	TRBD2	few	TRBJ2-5	TGTGCCTGGAGCTGGGGACTAGCGAACCAAGAGACCCAGTACTTC	CAWSWGLANQETQYF
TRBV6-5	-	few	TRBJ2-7	TGTGCCAGCAGTTACTCACGAGGAATGCAGTACTTC	CASSYSRGMQYF
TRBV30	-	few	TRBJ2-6	TGTGCCTGGAGTGGGCAGACTGGGGCCAACGTCCTGACTTTC	CAWSGQTGANVLTF
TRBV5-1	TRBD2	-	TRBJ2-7	TGCGCCAGCAGCTTGGCGCCCGGGACTAGCGGGAGGAGGGTCTACGAGCAGTACTTC	CASSLAPGTSGRRVYEQYF
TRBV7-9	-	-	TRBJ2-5	TGTGCCAGCAGCTTTCGTGAGACCCAGTACTTC	CASSFRETQYF
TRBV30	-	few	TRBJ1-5	TGTGCCTGGAGTGTACAGGGTGATCAGCCCCAGCATTTT	CAWSVQGDQPQHF
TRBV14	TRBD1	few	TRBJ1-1	TGTGCCAGCAGCCTCCGACACAGGGGGACTGAAGCTTTCTTT	CASSLRHRGTEAFF
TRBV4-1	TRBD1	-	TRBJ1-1	TGCGCCAGCAGCCCCGAGGGCAGGGGGCGATCTGAAGCTTTCTTT	CASSPEGRGRSEAFF
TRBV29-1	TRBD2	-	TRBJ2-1	TGCAGCGCCCGAAGGCCTAGCGGCAATGAGCAGTTCTTC	CSARRPSGNEQFF
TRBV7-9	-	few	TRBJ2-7	TGTGCCAGCAGCTTAAGCAACTCCTACGAGCAGTACTTC	CASSLSNSYEQYF
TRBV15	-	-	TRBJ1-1	TGTGCCACCAGCGGAGAGGTCTCCAGAGGAGCTTTCTTT	CATSGEVSRGAFF
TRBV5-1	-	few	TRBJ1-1	TGCGCCAGCAGCTTGGCGAGAACTGAAGCTTTCTTT	CASSLARTEAFF
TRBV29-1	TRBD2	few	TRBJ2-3	TGCAGCACTGACCGTCCTAGCGGCAGCCCGGATACGCAGTATTTT	CSTDRPSGSPDTQYF
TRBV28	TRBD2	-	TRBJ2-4	TGTGCCAGCAGTTTAGCGGGAGGGTCCAAAAACATTCAGTACTTC	CASSLAGGSKNIQYF
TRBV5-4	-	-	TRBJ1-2	TGTGCCAGCAGCTTGGTGGGCAGTCCAAAATATGGCTACACCTTC	CASSLVGSPKYGYTF
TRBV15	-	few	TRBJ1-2	TGTGCCACCAGCAGCCGCTCCACAGGGATTCGTAACTATGGCTACACCTTC	CATSSRSTGIRNYGYTF
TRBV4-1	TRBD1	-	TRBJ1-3	TGCGCCAGCAGCCTGACAGGGCACGGAAACACCATATATTTT	CASSLTGHGNTIYF
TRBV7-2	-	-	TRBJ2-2	TGTGCCAGCAGCTTAGAAGTCCGACAGGAGCTGTTTTTT	CASSLEVRQELFF
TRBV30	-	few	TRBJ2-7	TGTGCCTGGGGGGCCCTCTACGAGCAGTACTTC	CAWGALYEQYF
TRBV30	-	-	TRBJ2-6	TGTGCCTGGAGTCGGGGGGCCAACGTCCTGACTTTC	CAWSRGANVLTF
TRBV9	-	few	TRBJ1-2	TGTGCCAGCAGCGTAGGAGGAGGGCGGGACTATGGCTACACCTTC	CASSVGGGRDYGYTF
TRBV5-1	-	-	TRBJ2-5	TGCGCCAGCAGCTCCACACGACAGGCCCAAGAGACCCAGTACTTC	CASSSTRQAQETQYF
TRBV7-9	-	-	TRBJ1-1	TGTGCCAGCAGCCCTACGGGACAAGGCACTGAAGCTTTCTTT	CASSPTGQGTEAFF
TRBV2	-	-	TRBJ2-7	TGTGCCAGCAGTGAAAGACAGACCTACGAGCAGTACTTC	CASSERQTYEQYF
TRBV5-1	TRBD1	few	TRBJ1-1	TGCGCCAGCAGCCGTACAGGGGGAAACACTGAAGCTTTCTTT	CASSRTGGNTEAFF
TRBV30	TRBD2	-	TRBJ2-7	TGTGCCTGGATAGGGACTAGCGGGAGGGAGTTTTCCTACGAGCAGTACTTC	CAWIGTSGREFSYEQYF
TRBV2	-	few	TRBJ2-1	TGTGCCAGCAGTGGACGGACTACCAATGAGCAGTTCTTC	CASSGRTTNEQFF